These T cell receptor beta chains were read from a single sample in a study of beta chain features in type 1 diabetes. TCRdb's copy holds only in-frame clones and misses some; the assay was immunoSEQ multiplex PCR. The sample has under 300,000 clones, approximately 15% seen once. Sequencing was carried out using naive CD4+ T cells from blood. These receptors all stem from a man aged 25-45 years with type 1 diabetes. The CDR3 runs from the conserved cysteine through the conserved F or W. Clone size is stated in some rows and not others, as once, few, many or a class when expanded.

clone_size j_call v_call cdr3_aa
. TRBJ2-5 TRBV9 CASSVGTSGGIQETQYF
. TRBJ1-1 TRBV23-1 CASTRQGVNTEAFF
few TRBJ2-1 TRBV27 CASNSRSGIRDEQFF
. TRBJ1-2 TRBV30 CAWTGQGVLKNGYTF
. TRBJ1-1 TRBV19 CASSIDATGNTEAFF
. TRBJ2-1 TRBV5-4 CASSLAGSAYNEQFF
. TRBJ1-2 TRBV10-2 CASSGQGRGYTF
. TRBJ1-1 TRBV9 CASSSRLGVTEAFF
few TRBJ1-2 TRBV5-1 CASSSQQGNGYTF
. TRBJ2-7 TRBV18 CASSLGTGDTYEQYF
few TRBJ1-5 TRBV7-9 CASSPGNQPQHF
few TRBJ1-4 TRBV29-1 CSVGGQGGGAANEKLFF
few TRBJ1-4 TRBV4-1 CASSQGQGPLNEKLFF
few TRBJ2-7 TRBV5-1 CASNEGQGKQYF
. TRBJ2-7 TRBV4-1 CASSPHTGWEQYF
few TRBJ2-7 TRBV2 CASRPSGLTYEQYF
. TRBJ1-2 TRBV5-1 CASSEGRYGYTF
few TRBJ2-7 TRBV9 CASSVAPGGAGGYEQYF
few TRBJ2-5 TRBV7-9 CASSSGQGSRQETQYF
once TRBJ1-2 TRBV29-1 CSPLEAPFYGYTF
. TRBJ2-2 TRBV14 CASSQAMAGELFF
. TRBJ1-2 TRBV18 CASSLGQHYGYTF
. TRBJ2-1 TRBV21-1 CASSSCCGLLGYNEQFF
. TRBJ1-5 TRBV7-2 CASSSQSNQPQHF
few TRBJ2-1 TRBV5-1 CASSLAGGFYNEQFF
. TRBJ2-7 TRBV7-9 CASSLFGHNYEQYF
. TRBJ2-7 TRBV2 CASSTTGYEQYF
. TRBJ2-3 TRBV30 CAWSPGQGFTDTQYF
. TRBJ2-5 TRBV11-2 CASSLDTGFGEETQYF
. TRBJ2-7 TRBV13 CASSSRTSGGTYEQYF
few TRBJ1-5 TRBV7-9 CASSPGTGDQPQHF
few TRBJ1-1 TRBV15 CATSRVQGTAFF
few TRBJ1-2 TRBV6-6 CASSYSRGDYGYTF
. TRBJ2-1 TRBV6-1 CASSEAQLAASYNEQFF
few TRBJ1-1 TRBV7-9 CASSPRGAGQGVNTEAFF
few TRBJ1-6 TRBV9 CASSVEPVDRGSPLHF
. TRBJ2-1 TRBV15 CATSREAILVGLADSAYNEQFF
. TRBJ2-5 TRBV5-6 CASSLVRGLVETQYF
. TRBJ2-7 TRBV7-2 CASSPQGQEFYEQYF
. TRBJ1-2 TRBV6-5 CASSSLQANYGYTF
few TRBJ2-5 TRBV20-1 CSRAGGKTQYF